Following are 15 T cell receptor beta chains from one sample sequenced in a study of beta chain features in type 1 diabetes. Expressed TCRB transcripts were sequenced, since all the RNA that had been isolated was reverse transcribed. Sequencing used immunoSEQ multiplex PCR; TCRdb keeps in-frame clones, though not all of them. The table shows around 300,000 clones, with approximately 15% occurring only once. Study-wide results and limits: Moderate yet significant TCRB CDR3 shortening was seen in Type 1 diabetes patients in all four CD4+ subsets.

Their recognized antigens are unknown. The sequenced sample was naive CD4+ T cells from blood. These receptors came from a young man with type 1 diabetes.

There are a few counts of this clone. The CDR3, as DNA: TGCAGCGCCTACAGGGCCCTTAACTATGGCTACACCTTC. It translates to CSAYRALNYGYTF. The rearrangement links TRBV29-1 to TRBJ1-2; perhaps TRBD1 as D (6 bases). The CDR3 runs 13 residues. Germline CDR1 reads SQVTM; CDR2 reads ANQGSEA. V lost 7 bases and J lost 1, with 13 bases in between.

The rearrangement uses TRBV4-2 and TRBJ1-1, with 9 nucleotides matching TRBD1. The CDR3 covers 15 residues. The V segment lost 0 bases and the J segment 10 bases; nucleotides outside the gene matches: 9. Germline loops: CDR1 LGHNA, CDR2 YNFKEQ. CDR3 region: CASSQDRDRDMGAFF. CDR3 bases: TGTGCCAGCAGCCAAGATAGGGACAGGGATATGGGAGCTTTCTTT.

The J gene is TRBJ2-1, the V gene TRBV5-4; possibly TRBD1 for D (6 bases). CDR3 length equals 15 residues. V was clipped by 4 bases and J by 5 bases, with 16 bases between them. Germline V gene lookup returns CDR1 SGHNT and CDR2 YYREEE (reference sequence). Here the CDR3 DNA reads TGTGCCAGCAGCCCGAACCGGGACACAGACAATGAGCAGTTCTTC. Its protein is CASSPNRDTDNEQFF.

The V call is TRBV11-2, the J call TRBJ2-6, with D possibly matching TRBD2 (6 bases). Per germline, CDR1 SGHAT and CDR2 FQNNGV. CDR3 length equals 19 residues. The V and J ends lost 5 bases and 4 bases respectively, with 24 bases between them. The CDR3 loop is CASSQAGTRSTSGANVLTF. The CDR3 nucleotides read TGTGCCAGCAGCCAAGCCGGGACTCGGTCAACTTCGGGGGCCAACGTCCTGACTTTC.

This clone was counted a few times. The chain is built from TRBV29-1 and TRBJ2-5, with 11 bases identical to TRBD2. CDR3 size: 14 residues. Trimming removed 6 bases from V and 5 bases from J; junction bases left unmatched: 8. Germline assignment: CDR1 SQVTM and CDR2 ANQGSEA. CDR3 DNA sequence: TGCAGCGTGGGTAGCGGGGGGGCCTGGGAGACCCAGTACTTC. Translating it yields CSVGSGGAWETQYF.

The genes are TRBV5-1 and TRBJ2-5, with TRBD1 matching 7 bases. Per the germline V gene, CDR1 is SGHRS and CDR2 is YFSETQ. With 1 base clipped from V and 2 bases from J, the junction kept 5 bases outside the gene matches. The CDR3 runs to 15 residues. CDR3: CASSLSHRGQETQYF. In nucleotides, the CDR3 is TGCGCCAGCAGCTTGAGTCACAGGGGACAAGAGACCCAGTACTTC.

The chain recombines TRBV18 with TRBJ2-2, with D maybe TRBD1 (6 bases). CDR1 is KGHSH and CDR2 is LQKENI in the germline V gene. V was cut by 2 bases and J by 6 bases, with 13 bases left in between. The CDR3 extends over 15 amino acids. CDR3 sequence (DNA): TGTGCCAGCTCACCAGGTCCGGGACAAGCCGGGGAGCTGTTTTTT. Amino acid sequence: CASSPGPGQAGELFF.

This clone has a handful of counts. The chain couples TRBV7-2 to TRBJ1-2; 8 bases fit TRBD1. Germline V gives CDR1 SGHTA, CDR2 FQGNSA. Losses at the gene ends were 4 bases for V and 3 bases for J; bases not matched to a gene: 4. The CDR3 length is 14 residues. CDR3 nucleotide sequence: TGTGCCAGCAGCTCGGACAGGGAGGACTATGGCTACACCTTC. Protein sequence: CASSSDREDYGYTF.

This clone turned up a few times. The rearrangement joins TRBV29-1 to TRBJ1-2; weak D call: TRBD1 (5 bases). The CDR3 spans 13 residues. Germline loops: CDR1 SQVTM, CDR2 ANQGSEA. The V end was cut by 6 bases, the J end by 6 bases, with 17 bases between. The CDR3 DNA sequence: TGCAGCGTGAGCTCCGGGACTAGACATGGCTACACCTTC. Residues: CSVSSGTRHGYTF.

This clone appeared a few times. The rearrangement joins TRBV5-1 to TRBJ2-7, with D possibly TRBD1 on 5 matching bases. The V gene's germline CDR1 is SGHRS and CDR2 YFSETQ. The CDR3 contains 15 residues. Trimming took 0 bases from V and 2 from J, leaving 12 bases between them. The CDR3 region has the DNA TGCGCCAGCAGCTTGGTGTCTGGGGCAGCCTACGAGCAGTACTTC. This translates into CASSLVSGAAYEQYF.

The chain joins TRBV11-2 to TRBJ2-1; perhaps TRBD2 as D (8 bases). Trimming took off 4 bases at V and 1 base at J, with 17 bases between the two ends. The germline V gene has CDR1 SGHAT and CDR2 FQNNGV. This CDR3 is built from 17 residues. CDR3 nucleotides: TGTGCCAGCAGCTCTAGGGGGCTAGCGGGTTCCTACAATGAGCAGTTCTTC. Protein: CASSSRGLAGSYNEQFF.

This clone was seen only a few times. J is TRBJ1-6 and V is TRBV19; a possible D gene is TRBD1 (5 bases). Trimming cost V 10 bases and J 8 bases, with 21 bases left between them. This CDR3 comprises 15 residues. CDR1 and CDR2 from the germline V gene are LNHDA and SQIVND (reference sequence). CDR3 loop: CATRRGRGVHSPLHF. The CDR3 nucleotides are TGTGCCACGCGCCGGGGGAGGGGAGTGCATTCACCCCTCCACTTT.

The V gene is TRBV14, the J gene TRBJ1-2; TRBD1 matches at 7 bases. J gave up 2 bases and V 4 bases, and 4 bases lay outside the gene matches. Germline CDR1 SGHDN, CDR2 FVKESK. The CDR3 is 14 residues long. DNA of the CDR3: TGTGCCAGCAGCCCTCCGGGACAGAACTATGGCTACACCTTC. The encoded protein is CASSPPGQNYGYTF.

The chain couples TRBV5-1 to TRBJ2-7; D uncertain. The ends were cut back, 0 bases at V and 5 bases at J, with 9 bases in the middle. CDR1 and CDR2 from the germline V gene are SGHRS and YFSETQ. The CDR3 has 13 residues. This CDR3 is CASSLGTPDEQYF. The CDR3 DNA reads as TGCGCCAGCAGCTTGGGTACCCCGGACGAGCAGTACTTC.

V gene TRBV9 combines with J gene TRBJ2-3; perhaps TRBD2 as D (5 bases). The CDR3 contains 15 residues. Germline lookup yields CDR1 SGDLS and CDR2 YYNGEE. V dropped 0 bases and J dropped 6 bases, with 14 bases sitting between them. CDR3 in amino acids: CASSVEVRTGDTQYF. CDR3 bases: TGTGCCAGCAGCGTAGAGGTCCGGACGGGGGATACGCAGTATTTT.